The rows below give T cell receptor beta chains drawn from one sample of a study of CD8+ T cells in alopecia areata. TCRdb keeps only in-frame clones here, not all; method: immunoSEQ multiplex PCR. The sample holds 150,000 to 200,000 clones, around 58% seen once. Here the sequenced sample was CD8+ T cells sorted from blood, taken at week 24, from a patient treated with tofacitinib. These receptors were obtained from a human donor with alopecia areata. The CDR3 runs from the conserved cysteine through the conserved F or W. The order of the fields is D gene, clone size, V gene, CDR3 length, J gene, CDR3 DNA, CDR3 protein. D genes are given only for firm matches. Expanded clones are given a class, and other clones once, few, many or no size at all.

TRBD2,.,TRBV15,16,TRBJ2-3,TGTGCCACAGAAATACACGGCGGGGGAAGCACAGATACGCAGTATTTT,CATEIHGGGSTDTQYF
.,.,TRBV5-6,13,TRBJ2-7,TGTGCCAGCGGCAGGGGTAGCGCCTACGAGCAGTACTTC,CASGRGSAYEQYF
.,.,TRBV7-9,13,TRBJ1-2,TGTGCCAGCAGGTTACAGGTATCGGATGGCTACACCTTC,CASRLQVSDGYTF
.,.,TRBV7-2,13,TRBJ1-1,TGTGCCAGCAGCTTGACCCCGAACACTGAAGCTTTCTTT,CASSLTPNTEAFF
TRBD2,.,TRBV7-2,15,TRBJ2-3,TGTGCCAGCAGCTTGGGGGGGACTTACACAGATACGCAGTATTTT,CASSLGGTYTDTQYF
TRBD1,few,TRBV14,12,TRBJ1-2,TGTGCCAGCAGCCTGACAGGGAGAGGCTACACCTTC,CASSLTGRGYTF
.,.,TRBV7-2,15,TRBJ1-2,TGTGCCAGCAGCCCGGTGGAGGATTTGAACTATGGCTACACCTTC,CASSPVEDLNYGYTF
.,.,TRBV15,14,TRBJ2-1,TGTGCCACCAGCGGAGACCCTCGTTCCAATGAGCAGTTCTTC,CATSGDPRSNEQFF
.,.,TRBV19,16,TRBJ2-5,TGTGCCAGTAGTAGGTTCAGGGGGGGGCTCCAAGAGACCCAGTACTTC,CASSRFRGGLQETQYF
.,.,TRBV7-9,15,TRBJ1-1,TGTGCCAGCAGCCTCGGCGCCCCGATGAACACTGAAGCTTTCTTT,CASSLGAPMNTEAFF
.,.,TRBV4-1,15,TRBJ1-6,TGCGCCAGTACAACTAACCAGGGAAGAAATTCACCCCTCCACTTT,CASTTNQGRNSPLHF
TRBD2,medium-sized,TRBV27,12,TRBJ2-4,TGTGCTTCGGCGGGGGGTCCAAACATTCAGTACTTC,CASAGGPNIQYF
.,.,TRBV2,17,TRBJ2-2,TGTGCCAGCAGTGAAGCAGGAGCGCCCGCGAACACCGGGGAGCTGTTTTTT,CASSEAGAPANTGELFF
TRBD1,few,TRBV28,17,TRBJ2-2,TGTGCCAGCAGTCATATGGGGACAGCAGCGAACACCGGGGAGCTGTTTTTT,CASSHMGTAANTGELFF
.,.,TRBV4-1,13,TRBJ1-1,TGCGCCAGCACAGGGGCGGAGGTTACTGAAGCTTTCTTT,CASTGAEVTEAFF
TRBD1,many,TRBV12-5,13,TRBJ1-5,TGTGCTAGTGGGGTGGCAGGGGGCCAGCCCCAGCATTTT,CASGVAGGQPQHF
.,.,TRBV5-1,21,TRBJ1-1,TGCGCCAGCAGCTTGCATCCGAACCGAAACGCGAGACAGTTGGCTGACACTGAAGCTTTCTTT,CASSLHPNRNARQLADTEAFF
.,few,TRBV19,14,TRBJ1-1,TGTGCCAGTAGTATCCCCAGGGAGAACACTGAAGCTTTCTTT,CASSIPRENTEAFF
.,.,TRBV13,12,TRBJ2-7,TGTGCCAGCAGCCTCGGACGGGACGAGCAGTACTTC,CASSLGRDEQYF
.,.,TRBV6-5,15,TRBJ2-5,TGTGCCAGCAGTTACTCGGGGGAAGGGAAGGAGACCCAGTACTTC,CASSYSGEGKETQYF
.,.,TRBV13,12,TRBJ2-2,TGTGCCAGCAGCTCGGGGGCCGGGGAGCTGTTTTTT,CASSSGAGELFF
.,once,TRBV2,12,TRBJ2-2,TGTGCCAGCATAAGCTCGAACGGGGAGCTGTTTTTT,CASISSNGELFF
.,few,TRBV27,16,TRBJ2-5,TGTGCCAGCAGTTTATCTAGTAGCGTCCCCCAAGAGACCCAGTACTTC,CASSLSSSVPQETQYF
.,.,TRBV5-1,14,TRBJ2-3,TGCGCCAGCAGTTCGGGATCCAGCACAGGTACGCAGTATTTT,CASSSGSSTGTQYF
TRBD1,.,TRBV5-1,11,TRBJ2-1,TGCGCCAGTCAGGGGGCATGGGAGCAGTTCTTC,CASQGAWEQFF
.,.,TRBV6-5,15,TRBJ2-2,TGTGCCAGCAGCACAACAAGGGAGAACACCGGGGAGCTGTTTTTT,CASSTTRENTGELFF
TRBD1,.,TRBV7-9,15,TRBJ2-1,TGTGCCAGCAGCCAGGACAGGATATCCTACAATGAGCAGTTCTTC,CASSQDRISYNEQFF
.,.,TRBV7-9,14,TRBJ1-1,TGTGCCAGCAGCCCAGGTAGGGGGAACACTGAAGCTTTCTTT,CASSPGRGNTEAFF
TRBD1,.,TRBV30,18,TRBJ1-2,TGTGCCTGGAGGAATAGAGTGGTGACAGGGGGCCGTAACTATGGCTACACCTTC,CAWRNRVVTGGRNYGYTF
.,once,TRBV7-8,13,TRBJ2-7,TGTGCCAGCAGCTTAGTAGGGACACCCGAGCAGTACTTC,CASSLVGTPEQYF
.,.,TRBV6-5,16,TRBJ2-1,TGTGCCAGCAGTTACTCCTACGGGGTCGGCTACAATGAGCAGTTCTTC,CASSYSYGVGYNEQFF
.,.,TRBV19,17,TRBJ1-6,TGTGCCAGTAGACCACCTCGACGGGAGTCCTATAATTCACCCCTCCACTTT,CASRPPRRESYNSPLHF
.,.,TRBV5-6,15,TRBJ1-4,TGTGCCAGCAGCAAAAGGACCGAGGCATCAGAAAAACTGTTTTTT,CASSKRTEASEKLFF
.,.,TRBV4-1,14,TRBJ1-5,TGCGCCAGCAGCCAAGACATGGGCAATCAGCCCCAGCATTTT,CASSQDMGNQPQHF
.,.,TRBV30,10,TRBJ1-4,TGTGCCTCCCAAAATGAAAAACTGTTTTTT,CASQNEKLFF
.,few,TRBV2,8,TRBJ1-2,TGTGCCAGCAGTGGCTACACCTTC,CASSGYTF
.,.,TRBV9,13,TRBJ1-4,TGTGCCAGCAGCGCCGGGGGCGATGAAAAACTGTTTTTT,CASSAGGDEKLFF
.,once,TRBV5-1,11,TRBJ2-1,TGCGCCAGCAGCCTGAACAATGAGCAGTTCTTC,CASSLNNEQFF
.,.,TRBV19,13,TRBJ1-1,TGTGCCAGCCGGCCAGACAGCCACACTGAAGCTTTCTTT,CASRPDSHTEAFF
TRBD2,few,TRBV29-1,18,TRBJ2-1,TGCAGCGCCATTTCGGATCTAGCGGGGGGAAACCACGGGGTTGAGCAGTTCTTC,CSAISDLAGGNHGVEQFF
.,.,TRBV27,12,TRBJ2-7,TGTGCCAGCAGCCCCGGAGGGACCGAGCAGTACTTC,CASSPGGTEQYF
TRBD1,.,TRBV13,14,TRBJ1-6,TGTGCCAGCAGCTTAGGACAGGGGTATTCACCCCTCCACTTT,CASSLGQGYSPLHF
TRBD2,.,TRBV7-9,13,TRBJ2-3,TGTGCCAGCAGTGCTGCGGGGGCAGATACGCAGTATTTT,CASSAAGADTQYF
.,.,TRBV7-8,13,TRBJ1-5,TGTGCCAGCAGCCCCCAAAGCAATCAGCCCCAGCATTTT,CASSPQSNQPQHF
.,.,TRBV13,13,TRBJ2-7,TGTGCCAGCAGCCCTGGAAGCAGCTACGAGCAGTACTTC,CASSPGSSYEQYF
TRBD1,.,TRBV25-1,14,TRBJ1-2,TGTGCCAGCAGTGAAACAGGGGGCGGGAGGGGCTACACCTTC,CASSETGGGRGYTF
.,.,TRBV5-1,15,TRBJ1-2,TGCGCCAGCAGCCCGGAGACGGTCCGCGGGGGTGGCTACACCTTC,CASSPETVRGGGYTF
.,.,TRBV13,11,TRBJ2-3,TGTGCCAGCAGCTCGACAGATACGCAGTATTTT,CASSSTDTQYF
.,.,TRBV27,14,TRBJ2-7,TGTGCCAGCAGTTTGAAGGGGTCTTCCTACGAGCAGTACTTC,CASSLKGSSYEQYF
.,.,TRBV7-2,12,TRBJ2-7,TGTGCCAGCACCAATGCGATGTACGAGCAGTACTTC,CASTNAMYEQYF